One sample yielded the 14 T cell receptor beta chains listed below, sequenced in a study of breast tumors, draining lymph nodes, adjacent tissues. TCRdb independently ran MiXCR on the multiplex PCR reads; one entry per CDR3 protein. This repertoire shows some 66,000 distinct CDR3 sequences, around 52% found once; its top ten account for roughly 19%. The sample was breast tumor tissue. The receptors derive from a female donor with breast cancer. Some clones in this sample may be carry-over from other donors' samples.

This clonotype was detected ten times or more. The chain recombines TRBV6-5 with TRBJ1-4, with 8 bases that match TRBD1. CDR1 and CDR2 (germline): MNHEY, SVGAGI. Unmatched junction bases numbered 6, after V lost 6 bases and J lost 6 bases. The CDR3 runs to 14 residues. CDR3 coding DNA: TGTGCCAGCAGCTCCAGGGGGCGGGATGAAAAACTGTTTTTT. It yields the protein CASSSRGRDEKLFF.

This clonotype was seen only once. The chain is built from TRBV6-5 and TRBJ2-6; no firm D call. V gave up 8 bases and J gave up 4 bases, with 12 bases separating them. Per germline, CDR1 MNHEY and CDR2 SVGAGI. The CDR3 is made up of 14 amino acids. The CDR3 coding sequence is TGTGCCAGCCGTGCCCCTGGCGGGGCCAACGTCCTGACTTTC. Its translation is CASRAPGGANVLTF.

The CDR3 DNA reads as TGTGCCAGCAGCTTGAGCACCTACGAGCAGTACTTC. Residues: CASSLSTYEQYF. This chain connects TRBV5-6 to TRBJ2-7; D not resolved. The CDR3 is made up of 12 amino acids. Trimming cost V 1 base and J 2 bases, with 4 bases left between them. Germline lookup yields CDR1 SGHDT and CDR2 YYEEEE.

CDR3 residues: CSVDSAYNEQFF. The DNA of the CDR3 is TGCAGCGTTGACTCGGCCTACAATGAGCAGTTCTTC. The gene calls are TRBV29-1 and TRBJ2-1, with D uncertain. Germline assignment: CDR1 SQVTM and CDR2 ANQGSEA. Trimming left V 3 bases short and J 2 bases short, with 5 bases between. This CDR3 has 12 residues.

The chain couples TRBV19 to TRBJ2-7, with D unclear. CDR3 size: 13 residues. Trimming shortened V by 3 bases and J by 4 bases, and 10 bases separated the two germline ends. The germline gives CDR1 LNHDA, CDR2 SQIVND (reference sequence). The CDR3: CASSITVQYEQYF. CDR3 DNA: TGTGCCAGTAGTATCACCGTTCAGTACGAGCAGTACTTC.

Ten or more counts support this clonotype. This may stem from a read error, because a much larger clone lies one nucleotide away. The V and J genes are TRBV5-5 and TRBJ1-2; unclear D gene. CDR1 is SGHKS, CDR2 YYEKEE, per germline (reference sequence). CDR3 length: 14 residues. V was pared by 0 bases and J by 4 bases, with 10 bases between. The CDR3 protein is CASSLGQTSYGYTF. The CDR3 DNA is TGTGCCAGCAGCTTGGGGCAGACCTCCTATGGCTACACCTTC.

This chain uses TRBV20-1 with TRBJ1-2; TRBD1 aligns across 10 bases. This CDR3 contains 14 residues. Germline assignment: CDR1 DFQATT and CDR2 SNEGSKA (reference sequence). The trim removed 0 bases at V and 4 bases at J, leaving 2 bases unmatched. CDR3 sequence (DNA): TGCAGTGCTAGAGAGGGACAGGGGTTCTATGGCTACACCTTC. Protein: CSAREGQGFYGYTF.

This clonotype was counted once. CDR3 in DNA: TGTGCCAGCAGTCCCCTAGCGGGAGGCCACAATGAGCAGTTCTTC. As protein: CASSPLAGGHNEQFF. This chain links TRBV6-5 with TRBJ2-1; TRBD2 agrees at 11 bases. CDR1 and CDR2 (germline): MNHEY, SVGAGI. CDR3 length equals 15 residues. V shed 5 bases and J 5 bases; nucleotides not matched to a gene: 5.

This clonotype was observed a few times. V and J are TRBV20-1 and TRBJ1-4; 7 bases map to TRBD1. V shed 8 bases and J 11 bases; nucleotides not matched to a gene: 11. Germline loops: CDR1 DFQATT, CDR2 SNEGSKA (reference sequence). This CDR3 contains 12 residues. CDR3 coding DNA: TGCAGTACAAGATCTGACAGGGACAAACTGTTTTTT. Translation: CSTRSDRDKLFF.

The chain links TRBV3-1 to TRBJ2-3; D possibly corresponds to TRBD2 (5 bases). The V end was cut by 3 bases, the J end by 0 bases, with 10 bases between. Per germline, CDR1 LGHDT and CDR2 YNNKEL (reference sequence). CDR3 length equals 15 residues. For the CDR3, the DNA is TGTGCCAGCAGCCACGCCCGGGGTAGCACAGATACGCAGTATTTT. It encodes CASSHARGSTDTQYF.

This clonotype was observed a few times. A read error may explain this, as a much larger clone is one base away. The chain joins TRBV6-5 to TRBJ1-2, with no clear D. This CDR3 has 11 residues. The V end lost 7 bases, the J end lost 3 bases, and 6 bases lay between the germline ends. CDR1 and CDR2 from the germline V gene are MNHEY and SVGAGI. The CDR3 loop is CASMRDYGYTF. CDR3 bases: TGTGCCAGCATGCGGGACTATGGCTACACCTTC.

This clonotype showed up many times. CDR3 loop: CAWSVGGRDGYTF. In DNA, the CDR3 is TGTGCCTGGAGTGTCGGGGGACGAGATGGCTACACCTTC. The chain is built from TRBV30 and TRBJ1-2, with D possibly matching TRBD1 (5 bases). Germline CDR1 reads GTSNPN; CDR2 reads SVGIG (reference sequence). V lost 0 bases and J lost 6, with 11 bases in between. This CDR3 has 13 amino acids.

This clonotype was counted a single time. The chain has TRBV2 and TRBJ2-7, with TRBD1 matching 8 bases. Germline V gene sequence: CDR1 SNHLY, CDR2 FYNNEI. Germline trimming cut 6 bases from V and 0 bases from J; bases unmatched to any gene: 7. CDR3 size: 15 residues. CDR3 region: CASSDRGNPSYEQYF. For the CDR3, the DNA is TGTGCCAGCAGCGACAGGGGTAACCCCTCCTACGAGCAGTACTTC.

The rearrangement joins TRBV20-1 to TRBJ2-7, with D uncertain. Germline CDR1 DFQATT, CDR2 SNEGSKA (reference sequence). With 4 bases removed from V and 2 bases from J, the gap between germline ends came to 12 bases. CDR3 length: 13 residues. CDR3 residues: CSATSLGTYEQYF. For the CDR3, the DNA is TGCAGTGCTACCTCCCTGGGCACCTACGAGCAGTACTTC.